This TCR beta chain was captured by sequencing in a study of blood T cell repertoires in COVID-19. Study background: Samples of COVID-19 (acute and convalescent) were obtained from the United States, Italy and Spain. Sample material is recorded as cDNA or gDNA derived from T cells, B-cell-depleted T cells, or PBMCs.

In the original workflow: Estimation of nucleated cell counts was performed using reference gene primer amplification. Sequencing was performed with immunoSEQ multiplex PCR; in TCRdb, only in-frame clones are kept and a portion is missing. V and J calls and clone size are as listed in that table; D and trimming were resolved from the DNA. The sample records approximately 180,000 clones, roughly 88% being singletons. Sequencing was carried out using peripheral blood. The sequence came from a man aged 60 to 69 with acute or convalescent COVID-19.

The CDR3 is CASSSTSGRGYGYEQYF. The CDR3 nucleotides are TGTGCCAGCAGTTCTACAAGCGGGAGGGGTTACGGCTACGAGCAGTACTTC. The rearrangement joins TRBV7-9 to TRBJ2-7; 10 bases fit TRBD2. V was pared by 6 bases and J by 3 bases, with 14 bases of the junction left unmatched. Germline V gene data show CDR1 as SEHNR and CDR2 as FQNEAQ (reference sequence). This CDR3 region has 17 residues.